The 9 T cell receptor beta chains given below trace back to one sample, sequenced in a study of cytomegalovirus exposure and HLA in healthy donors. PCR employed 60 Vbeta and 13 Jbeta primers. TCRdb keeps only in-frame clones here, not all; method: immunoSEQ multiplex PCR. The sample shows 60,000 to 85,000 clones, around 80% of them seen only once. Sequencing was carried out using PBMCs. Receptors originate from a man between 65 and 85 years old in good health and CMV-seropositive.

The gene calls are TRBV10-3 and TRBJ1-2, with 12 bases aligning to TRBD1. CDR1 is ENHRY, CDR2 SYGVKD, per germline. V was clipped by 10 bases and J by 7 bases; unmatched bases: 1. This CDR3 spans 11 amino acids. In DNA, the CDR3 is TGTGCCACGGGACAGGGGGCTGGCTACACCTTC. It yields the protein CATGQGAGYTF.

V usage is TRBV13 and J usage is TRBJ2-4; a possible D gene is TRBD2 (5 bases). Trimming shortened V by 2 bases and J by 8 bases, and 16 bases separated the two germline ends. Germline V lookup: CDR1 PRHDT, CDR2 FYEKMQ (reference sequence). The CDR3 runs 15 residues. CDR3 loop: CASSLRVPRRYIQYF. DNA for the CDR3: TGTGCCAGCAGCTTAAGAGTTCCTAGGAGGTACATTCAGTACTTC.

A remark on this clone: Additional DNA sequences in this sample encode the identical CDR3. The chain combines TRBV11-2 with TRBJ1-1; TRBD1 might be the D (5 bases). Trimming stripped 1 base from V and 0 bases from J, with 6 bases between. Germline V gives CDR1 SGHAT, CDR2 FQNNGV. This CDR3 has 14 amino acids. The chain's CDR3 is CASSLGQMNTEAFF. The DNA of the CDR3 is TGTGCCAGCAGCTTAGGACAGATGAACACTGAAGCTTTCTTT. The full variable domain, in which reference TRBV11-2 and TRBJ1-1 provide the parts outside the CDR3, is EAGVAQSPRYKIIEKRQSVAFWCNPISGHATLYWYQQILGQGPKLLIQFQNNGVVDDSQLPKDRFSAERLKGVDSTLKIQPAKLEDSAVYLCASSLGQMNTEAFFGQGTRLTVV.

The chain carries TRBV5-6 and TRBJ2-1; TRBD1 aligns across 7 bases. Germline assignment: CDR1 SGHDT and CDR2 YYEEEE. The junction had 7 bases not matched to a gene; V was cut back by 3 bases and J by 13 bases. The length of the CDR3 is 12 residues. The CDR3, as DNA: TGTGCCAGCAGCTGGACAACAGGGGCACAGTTCTTC. Its translation is CASSWTTGAQFF.

This chain's CDR3 is CASTLNPSSYNSPLHF. CDR3 nucleotides: TGTGCCAGCACCCTGAACCCTAGCTCCTATAATTCACCCCTCCACTTT. This chain connects TRBV2 to TRBJ1-6; no firm D call. V lost 7 bases to trimming and J lost 0 bases, with 13 bases between them. This CDR3 is built from 16 residues. Germline lookup yields CDR1 SNHLY and CDR2 FYNNEI.

This clone was recorded once. The genes are TRBV12-5 and TRBJ2-5, with D maybe TRBD1 (6 bases). CDR1 is LGHNT and CDR2 is FRNRAP in the germline V gene. The CDR3 contains 13 residues. Trimming left V 3 bases short and J 9 bases short, with 14 bases between. The CDR3 loop reads CASGFSGHRAQYF. DNA of the CDR3: TGTGCTAGTGGTTTCTCGGGACACCGAGCCCAGTACTTC.

The V gene is TRBV6-5, the J gene TRBJ2-5; 8 nucleotides align to TRBD2. The junction had 11 bases not matched to a gene; V was cut back by 3 bases and J by 5 bases. This CDR3 is 16 amino acids long. Germline V lookup: CDR1 MNHEY, CDR2 SVGAGI. The CDR3 spells CASSYLAGGHGETQYF. Written as DNA, the CDR3 is TGTGCCAGCAGTTATCTGGCGGGGGGTCATGGGGAGACCCAGTACTTC.

The V and J genes are TRBV11-2 and TRBJ2-1; 7 bases agree with TRBD2. Germline-derived CDR1 and CDR2 are SGHAT and FQNNGV. The CDR3 has 14 amino acids. V was clipped by 5 bases and J by 6 bases; unmatched bases: 7. CDR3 protein: CASSPRGGGNEQFF. The DNA for the CDR3 is TGTGCCAGCAGCCCCCGTGGGGGGGGCAATGAGCAGTTCTTC.

The sample holds a few counts of this clone. The chain employs TRBV5-4 and TRBJ2-5, with 9 bases lining up with TRBD1. V dropped 0 bases and J dropped 3; count of bases not matched to a gene: 6. Looked up from germline, CDR1 is SGHNT and CDR2 is YYREEE (reference sequence). CDR3 size: 16 residues. The CDR3: CASSLGGTGIKETQYF. The CDR3 DNA sequence: TGTGCCAGCAGCTTGGGAGGGACAGGGATTAAAGAGACCCAGTACTTC.